Presented here are 30 T cell receptor beta chains from one specimen sequenced in a study of blood T cell repertoires in COVID-19. Clones were sequenced by immunoSEQ multiplex PCR, and TCRdb holds only the in-frame ones, with some missing. Among approximately 45,000 clones, around 87% were seen once, and the ten largest hold about 5%. Sequenced input: peripheral blood. The receptor source for this set is a man in his forties or fifties with active COVID-19.

This chain joins TRBV6-2 or TRBV6-3 and TRBJ1-5; 7 bases fit TRBD1. Germline V CDR1 and CDR2: MNHEY, SVGEGT. Trimming took 5 bases from V and 4 from J; bases not matched to a gene: 8. The CDR3 contains 15 residues. CDR3 in amino acids: CASSHRGKGNQPQHF. The CDR3 coding sequence is TGTGCCAGCAGTCACAGGGGAAAAGGGAATCAGCCCCAGCATTTT.

V usage is TRBV27 and J usage is TRBJ2-7; D not certain. The CDR3 spans 13 residues. The V end was cut by 0 bases, the J end by 2 bases, with 5 bases between. Germline V lookup: CDR1 MNHEY, CDR2 SMNVEV (reference sequence). CDR3 DNA sequence: TGTGCCAGCAGTTTATCGAAGCCCTACGAGCAGTACTTC. Residues: CASSLSKPYEQYF.

The CDR3: CSVEELAGGYTF. The CDR3, as DNA: TGCAGCGTTGAAGAGTTGGCAGGAGGCTACACCTTC. J is TRBJ1-2 and V is TRBV29-1; D remains ambiguous. The CDR3 has 12 residues. Germline CDR1 is SQVTM and CDR2 is ANQGSEA. The germline V and J ends were trimmed by 0 bases and 8 bases, with 10 bases remaining between them.

The CDR3 DNA sequence: TGTGCCAGTACCGTTGGACAAATGAACACTGAAGCTTTCTTT. This encodes CASTVGQMNTEAFF. The V and J genes are TRBV19 and TRBJ1-1; tentative D call: TRBD1 (5 bases). Trimming cost V 7 bases and J 0 bases, with 12 bases left between them. CDR1 and CDR2 (germline): LNHDA, SQIVND (reference sequence). The CDR3 loop spans 14 amino acids.

For this clone: The junction does not match germline at one end; this may be a read error. The chain couples TRBV18 to TRBJ1-1; D is uncertain. CDR3 length equals 13 residues. CDR1 KGHSH and CDR2 LQKENI come from the germline V gene. Here the CDR3 reads CANSPGVNTEAFF. The CDR3 region has the DNA TGTGCCAACTCACCAGGAGTTAACACTGAAGCTTTCTTT. Full variable domain (rest looked up from reference TRBV18 and TRBJ1-1): NAGVMQNPRHLVRRRGQEARLRCSPMKGHSHVYWYRQLPEEGLKFMVYLQKENIIDESGMPKERFSAEFPKEGPSILRIQQVVRGDSAAYFCANSPGVNTEAFFGQGTRLTVV.

The J gene is TRBJ2-7, the V gene TRBV4-2, with 9 nucleotides matching TRBD2. This CDR3 spans 15 amino acids. The V segment lost 4 bases and the J segment 6 bases; nucleotides outside the gene matches: 10. Germline V gene sequence: CDR1 LGHNA, CDR2 YNFKEQ. CDR3 region: CASSPRREGHFEQYF. The CDR3 bases are TGTGCCAGCAGCCCCCGGCGGGAGGGCCATTTCGAGCAGTACTTC.

This rearrangement joins TRBV28 to TRBJ2-7; 7 positions agree with TRBD2. The germline CDR1 and CDR2 sequences are MDHEN and SYDVKM. CDR3 length: 16 amino acids. J was trimmed by 5 bases and V by 2 bases; bases with no gene match: 12. The CDR3 region is CASSLDLKGGPHEQYF. As DNA, the CDR3 is TGTGCCAGCAGTTTAGACTTGAAGGGAGGGCCCCACGAGCAGTACTTC.

V is TRBV4-1 and J is TRBJ2-5; D might be TRBD1 (5 bases). Trimming removed 0 bases from V and 5 bases from J, with 16 bases in between. Germline V lookup: CDR1 MGHRA, CDR2 YSYEKL. The CDR3 has 16 residues. CDR3 DNA: TGCGCCAGCAGCCAAGATCTGGGGTTTGCAGGGGAGACCCAGTACTTC. Its translation is CASSQDLGFAGETQYF.

Here the CDR3 reads CASSPGLAGLTGEQFF. The CDR3 bases are TGTGCCAGCAGCCCGGGACTAGCGGGTCTGACAGGGGAGCAGTTCTTC. The chain combines TRBV5-4 with TRBJ2-1; 12 nucleotides agree with TRBD2. Looked up from germline, CDR1 is SGHNT and CDR2 is YYREEE (reference sequence). The CDR3 is 16 amino acids. V lost 4 bases and J lost 10; bases outside the gene matches: 12. The variable domain in full, completed from reference TRBV5-4 and TRBJ2-1, reads ETGVTQSPTHLIKTRGQQVTLRCSSQSGHNTVSWYQQALGQGPQFIFQYYREEENGRGNFPPRFSGLQFPNYSSELNVNALELDDSALYLCASSPGLAGLTGEQFFGPGTRLTVL.

This clone was picked up one time. This chain links TRBV28 with TRBJ2-7; perhaps TRBD1 as D (6 bases). Per the germline V gene, CDR1 is MDHEN and CDR2 is SYDVKM. Trimming took 6 bases from V and 2 from J, leaving 14 bases between them. This CDR3 is built from 14 residues. Here the CDR3 reads CASSLGDTPYEQYF. As DNA, the CDR3 is TGTGCCAGCAGCCTTGGGGACACCCCCTACGAGCAGTACTTC.

V gene TRBV30 combines with J gene TRBJ2-2; TRBD1 matches at 9 bases. CDR3 length: 15 residues. Germline CDR1 GTSNPN, CDR2 SVGIG (reference sequence). The V and J ends lost 5 bases and 3 bases, in that order; junction bases with no gene match: 7. The CDR3 bases are TGTGCCTGGTACGACAGGGGGAGCGACACCGGGGAGCTGTTTTTT. Translating it yields CAWYDRGSDTGELFF.

This chain connects TRBV6-7 to TRBJ2-1; the D is unclear. TRBV6-7 is marked as an open reading frame, function uncertain. CDR3 length: 19 residues. V lost 0 bases and J lost 1, with 19 bases in between. In DNA, the CDR3 is TGTGCCAGCAGTTACTCGATATACAGTCAGAGCTATTCCTACAATGAGCAGTTCTTC. Translating gives CASSYSIYSQSYSYNEQFF.

The chain carries TRBV5-4 and TRBJ2-7; 13 bases agree with TRBD2. With V trimmed by 4 bases and J by 7 bases, 11 bases remained unmatched. This CDR3 is built from 16 residues. Germline V CDR1 and CDR2: SGHNT, YYREEE (reference sequence). The CDR3 coding sequence is TGTGCCAGCAGCCCGGCCCGGACTAGCGGGGGTTGGGAGCAGTACTTC. Residues: CASSPARTSGGWEQYF.

The chain couples TRBV7-9 to TRBJ1-1; 8 bases line up with TRBD1. V dropped 7 bases and J dropped 2; count of bases not matched to a gene: 6. The V gene's germline CDR1 is SEHNR and CDR2 FQNEAQ (reference sequence). The CDR3 is 14 amino acids. CDR3 amino acids: CASTQGARNTEAFF. The CDR3 nucleotides are TGTGCCAGCACCCAGGGGGCTCGAAACACTGAAGCTTTCTTT.

The CDR3: CASSVAGGFKNEQFF. In DNA form, the CDR3 reads TGTGCCAGCAGCGTAGCGGGGGGCTTTAAGAATGAGCAGTTCTTC. This chain connects TRBV9 to TRBJ2-1, with a weak D call TRBD2 (7 bases). The CDR3 spans 15 residues. The germline V and J ends were trimmed by 0 bases and 7 bases, with 14 bases remaining between them. Germline values: CDR1 SGDLS, CDR2 YYNGEE.

The rearrangement links TRBV5-1 to TRBJ1-1, with 9 bases matching TRBD1. V was clipped by 5 bases and J by 0 bases; unmatched bases: 8. The germline V gene has CDR1 SGHRS and CDR2 YFSETQ. The CDR3 sequence is 16 residues long. The DNA of the CDR3 is TGCGCCAGCAGATGGGGACAGGGTGTGGTGAACACTGAAGCTTTCTTT. Protein: CASRWGQGVVNTEAFF.

The genes are TRBV28 and TRBJ2-7; TRBD1 matches at 7 bases. The junction had 17 bases not matched to a gene; V was cut back by 10 bases and J by 2 bases. This CDR3 contains 16 residues. The germline CDR1 and CDR2 sequences are MDHEN and SYDVKM. The CDR3 loop is CAIQTYRPGQTYEQYF. CDR3 bases: TGTGCCATCCAGACTTACCGACCGGGACAGACCTACGAGCAGTACTTC.

The V gene is TRBV7-8, the J gene TRBJ1-1, with 9 bases lining up with TRBD1. The V gene's germline CDR1 is SGHVS and CDR2 FQNEAQ. Trimming took 5 bases from V and 11 from J; bases not matched to a gene: 15. CDR3 size: 15 residues. CDR3 region: CASSPGTGLTLRAFF. CDR3 DNA: TGTGCCAGCAGCCCTGGGACAGGGCTAACACTGAGGGCTTTCTTT.

This rearrangement joins TRBV28 to TRBJ1-1; D remains unclear. The CDR3 runs to 11 residues. Trimming stripped 7 bases from V and 2 bases from J, with 5 bases between. CDR1 is MDHEN and CDR2 is SYDVKM in the germline V gene. The CDR3: CASTFNTEAFF. The CDR3 nucleotides are TGTGCCAGCACCTTTAACACTGAAGCTTTCTTT.

This chain connects TRBV4-2 to TRBJ2-2; 10 positions agree with TRBD2. V shed 4 bases, J shed 1 base, and the junction held 3 bases outside the gene matches. There are 16 residues in the CDR3. Germline V gene sequence: CDR1 LGHNA, CDR2 YNFKEQ. The CDR3 nucleotides read TGTGCCAGCAGCCCACGGACTAGCGGGAACACCGGGGAGCTGTTTTTT. Translating gives CASSPRTSGNTGELFF.

J is TRBJ2-4 and V is TRBV7-3, with D possibly matching TRBD2 (6 bases). The CDR3 is 15 residues long. Germline values: CDR1 SGHTA, CDR2 FQGTGA. The V end was cut by 5 bases, the J end by 11 bases, with 22 bases between. CDR3 sequence reads: CASSPQLAGINVQYF. The CDR3 region has the DNA TGTGCCAGCAGCCCTCAACTGGCGGGGATTAACGTTCAGTACTTC.

The rearrangement joins TRBV9 to TRBJ1-1; D gene unclear. Germline assignment: CDR1 SGDLS and CDR2 YYNGEE. V was pared by 0 bases and J by 1 base, with 7 bases between. This CDR3 region has 14 residues. The CDR3 spells CASSVGPGNTEAFF. CDR3 DNA: TGTGCCAGCAGCGTAGGCCCAGGGAACACTGAAGCTTTCTTT.

The chain has TRBV11-2 and TRBJ2-1; the match to TRBD2 covers 8 bases. The length of the CDR3 is 17 residues. Germline assignment: CDR1 SGHAT and CDR2 FQNNGV. J lost 6 bases, V lost 2 bases, and 12 bases had no gene match. In nucleotides, the CDR3 is TGTGCCAGCAGCTTAAACACTGGAGGACTAGCCGTCAATGAGCAGTTCTTC. This codes for CASSLNTGGLAVNEQFF.

V and J are TRBV19 and TRBJ2-3, with D hard to call. The CDR3 spans 14 residues. Germline CDR1 LNHDA, CDR2 SQIVND (reference sequence). V was pared by 9 bases and J by 3 bases, with 16 bases between. The CDR3 DNA follows: TGTGCCAGCACTCCCACCCTCGGGACAGATACGCAGTATTTT. Translation: CASTPTLGTDTQYF.

The gene calls are TRBV24-1 and TRBJ1-1, with D possibly matching TRBD1 (6 bases). Germline V lookup: CDR1 KGHDR, CDR2 SFDVKD. The CDR3 sequence is 14 residues long. V lost 5 bases and J lost 4, with 13 bases in between. This CDR3 reads CATSGGGGGTEAFF. The CDR3, as DNA: TGTGCCACCAGTGGGGGGGGAGGGGGCACTGAAGCTTTCTTT.

A single count supports this clone. The V gene is TRBV5-1, the J gene TRBJ2-1; a weak D match, TRBD2 (6 bases). Per the germline V gene, CDR1 is SGHRS and CDR2 is YFSETQ. This CDR3 contains 14 residues. V lost 4 bases and J lost 0, with 8 bases in between. The CDR3 loop reads CASSTRDSYNEQFF. In DNA form, the CDR3 reads TGCGCCAGCAGCACGCGGGACTCCTACAATGAGCAGTTCTTC.

The chain has TRBV2 and TRBJ1-4, with 9 bases lining up with TRBD1. Germline V gene lookup returns CDR1 SNHLY and CDR2 FYNNEI. V shed 4 bases and J 3 bases; nucleotides not matched to a gene: 3. The CDR3 totals 15 residues. The CDR3 region is CASSADRGPNEKLFF. DNA of the CDR3: TGTGCCAGCAGTGCGGACAGGGGACCTAATGAAAAACTGTTTTTT.

The chain couples TRBV19 to TRBJ1-1, with D possibly matching TRBD1 (5 bases). The CDR3 is 13 amino acids. Trimming removed 7 bases from V and 4 bases from J, with 13 bases in between. Germline CDR1 reads LNHDA; CDR2 reads SQIVND (reference sequence). CDR3 sequence reads: CASIPRGSTEAFF. The CDR3 nucleotides read TGTGCCAGTATTCCCCGGGGGAGCACTGAAGCTTTCTTT.

There are a few counts of this clone. The CDR3 bases are TGTGCCAGAAGACAGGGAGGTGGAAACACCATATATTTT. Residues: CARRQGGGNTIYF. The V and J genes are TRBV2 and TRBJ1-3; 7 nucleotides line up with TRBD1. Trimming took 9 bases from V and 3 from J; bases not matched to a gene: 5. CDR3 size: 13 residues. Per the germline V gene, CDR1 is SNHLY and CDR2 is FYNNEI.

The chain carries TRBV11-3 and TRBJ2-2; maybe TRBD2 (6 bases). The germline CDR1 and CDR2 sequences are SGHNT and YENEEA. The CDR3 runs to 14 residues. The V and J ends lost 5 bases and 2 bases respectively, with 9 bases between them. The DNA for the CDR3 is TGTGCCAGCAGCCCTAGCGTAAACACCGGGGAGCTGTTTTTT. Its protein product is CASSPSVNTGELFF.